These 17 T cell receptor beta chains were sequenced from one sample in a study of T-cell memory formation after mild COVID-19. MiXCR, applied by TCRdb to the 5' RACE reads, yields one record per CDR3 protein. The sample holds fewer than 150,000 distinct CDR3 sequences, approximately 21% seen once. What was sequenced was PBMCs or a T cell subset sorted from them (not recorded which). These receptors were obtained from a man aged 18 to 30 who had mild COVID-19 (a few samples of this study predate the infection). Cell type and time point are not known.

This clonotype was found a few times. The rearrangement uses TRBV6-5 and TRBJ2-2; TRBD1 agrees at 7 bases. CDR1 is MNHEY, CDR2 SVGAGI, per germline. J lost 6 bases, V lost 6 bases, and 10 bases had no gene match. The CDR3 contains 15 residues. The CDR3 DNA sequence: TGTGCCAGCAGGACCGGGACAGTGACCCCCGGGGAGCTGTTTTTT. Amino acid sequence: CASRTGTVTPGELFF.

The chain combines TRBV4-3 with TRBJ1-1, with unresolved D. CDR1 is LGHNA and CDR2 is YSLEER in the germline V gene. V shed 2 bases and J shed 1 base, with 14 bases lying between them. The CDR3 totals 16 residues. The CDR3 DNA sequence: TGCGCCAGCAGCCAATTCTCGACCGACCGGAACACTGAAGCTTTCTTT. Encoded protein: CASSQFSTDRNTEAFF.

In this sample, this clonotype turned up many times. The chain links TRBV7-2 to TRBJ2-1, with unresolved D. The germline CDR1 and CDR2 sequences are SGHTA and FQGNSA. This CDR3 is 13 amino acids long. V lost 4 bases and J lost 9, with 13 bases in between. The CDR3 nucleotides are TGTGCCAGCAGCTCAATTTCCGCGAGTGAGCAGTTCTTC. It yields the protein CASSSISASEQFF.

This clonotype showed up just a few times. This chain's CDR3 is CAISDSRTGVTEAFF. The CDR3 DNA reads as TGTGCCATCAGTGATTCCCGGACAGGGGTCACTGAAGCTTTCTTT. The V gene is TRBV10-3, the J gene TRBJ1-1; 9 bases align to TRBD1. Germline values: CDR1 ENHRY, CDR2 SYGVKD. This CDR3 comprises 15 residues. Germline trimming cut 3 bases from V and 4 bases from J; bases unmatched to any gene: 6.

In its sample, this clonotype was seen a few times. The CDR3 nucleotides read TGCAGTGCTAGAGATCACTCGTCAGGGGGCAACGAGCAGTACTTC. Its translation is CSARDHSSGGNEQYF. The V gene is TRBV20-1, the J gene TRBJ2-7; 8 positions agree with TRBD1. Trimming took 0 bases from V and 5 from J; bases not matched to a gene: 9. The CDR3 length is 15 residues. Per germline, CDR1 DFQATT and CDR2 SNEGSKA (reference sequence).

This chain uses TRBV12-3 or TRBV12-4 with TRBJ2-3; 8 nucleotides line up with TRBD2. The CDR3 runs 14 residues. The J segment lost 3 bases and the V segment lost 3 bases, leaving 2 bases of the junction unmatched. CDR3 bases: TGTGCCAGCAGTTTCCGCGGGGGGACAGATACGCAGTATTTT. Protein: CASSFRGGTDTQYF.

The chain carries TRBV7-3 and TRBJ1-3; D is perhaps TRBD1 (5 bases). CDR1 and CDR2 (germline): SGHTA, FQGTGA. The CDR3 runs 14 residues. V lost 2 bases to trimming and J lost 3 bases, with 8 bases between them. As DNA, the CDR3 is TGTGCCAGCAGCTTAGGTGGGGGTGGAAACACCATATATTTT. This translates into CASSLGGGGNTIYF.

The chain recombines TRBV4-3 with TRBJ1-1; TRBD1 agrees at 8 bases. This CDR3 comprises 14 residues. Germline-derived CDR1 and CDR2 are LGHNA and YSLEER. V lost 4 bases to trimming and J lost 6 bases; unmatched junction nucleotides: 7. CDR3 DNA: TGCGCCAGCAGCCTAGCCGACAGGGGCCCTGAAGCTTTCTTT. Translated, it gives CASSLADRGPEAFF.

The gene calls are TRBV7-9 and TRBJ1-4; perhaps TRBD1 as D (5 bases). V was trimmed by 8 bases and J by 8 bases, leaving 18 bases between them. This CDR3 has 14 amino acids. The germline V gene encodes CDR1 SEHNR and CDR2 FQNEAQ (reference sequence). In nucleotides, the CDR3 is TGTGCCAGCGGGTCGGGGGAGACAGACGAAAAACTGTTTTTT. Translation gives CASGSGETDEKLFF.

The rearrangement joins TRBV9 to TRBJ2-1, with TRBD2 identical over 8 bases. From germline, CDR1 is SGDLS and CDR2 YYNGEE. This CDR3 contains 16 residues. Trimming at V came to 3 bases and at J to 4 bases, leaving 9 bases not matched to a gene. The CDR3: CASSAGGGAPYNEQFF. The DNA of the CDR3 is TGTGCCAGCAGCGCGGGAGGGGGGGCCCCATACAATGAGCAGTTCTTC.

This clonotype was recorded a few times. The rearrangement joins TRBV20-1 to TRBJ2-1; TRBD2 is a possible D gene (7 bases). Germline loops: CDR1 DFQATT, CDR2 SNEGSKA (reference sequence). CDR3 length: 14 amino acids. V shed 1 base and J shed 7 bases, with 14 bases lying between them. The CDR3 region has the DNA TGCAGTGCTAGAGGGGCGGGGGCAGGAAATGAGCAGTTCTTC. Encoded protein: CSARGAGAGNEQFF.

This chain joins TRBV4-2 and TRBJ2-1, with D possibly being TRBD2 (6 bases). From germline, CDR1 is LGHNA and CDR2 YNFKEQ. The CDR3 has 17 residues. Trimming cost V 0 bases and J 0 bases, with 12 bases left between them. The CDR3 DNA reads as TGTGCCAGCAGCCAAGAGACTAGTCTGAGCTCCTACAATGAGCAGTTCTTC. Translating gives CASSQETSLSSYNEQFF.

This clonotype was recorded at least ten times. The chain links TRBV4-1 to TRBJ2-2; D might be TRBD1 (6 bases). This CDR3 spans 15 amino acids. Trimming left V 1 base short and J 3 bases short, with 9 bases between. CDR1 and CDR2 from the germline V gene are MGHRA and YSYEKL. CDR3 sequence reads: CASSQVGQDTGELFF. As DNA, the CDR3 is TGCGCCAGCAGCCAAGTGGGACAAGACACCGGGGAGCTGTTTTTT.

The chain joins TRBV7-3 to TRBJ2-3; 10 nucleotides line up with TRBD2. The V gene's germline CDR1 is SGHTA and CDR2 FQGTGA. This CDR3 has 15 amino acids. V was pared by 5 bases and J by 0 bases, with 2 bases of the junction left unmatched. The CDR3 coding sequence is TGTGCCAGCAGCCCAGCGGGGGGGAGCACAGATACGCAGTATTTT. Encoded protein: CASSPAGGSTDTQYF.

This chain joins TRBV4-2 and TRBJ2-6; 10 bases fit TRBD1. The CDR3 covers 16 residues. V lost 4 bases and J lost 4; bases outside the gene matches: 4. Looked up from germline, CDR1 is LGHNA and CDR2 is YNFKEQ. The CDR3 region is CASSPDRGQGANVLTF. CDR3 nucleotide sequence: TGTGCCAGCAGCCCCGACAGGGGGCAGGGGGCCAACGTCCTGACTTTC.

The V and J genes are TRBV4-1 and TRBJ2-3; D is possibly TRBD2 (5 bases). Germline V gene lookup returns CDR1 MGHRA and CDR2 YSYEKL. The length of the CDR3 is 16 residues. The ends were cut back, 1 base at V and 4 bases at J, with 15 bases in the middle. CDR3 loop: CASSQVPLAAPDTQYF. The CDR3 bases are TGCGCCAGCAGCCAAGTCCCTCTAGCAGCCCCAGATACGCAGTATTTT.

This clonotype was observed a handful of times. The CDR3 DNA follows: TGCAGCGTTGCGGGACAGGGGGCTGATGGCTACACCTTC. It yields the protein CSVAGQGADGYTF. The rearrangement links TRBV29-1 to TRBJ1-2, with 12 bases aligning to TRBD1. This CDR3 comprises 13 residues. V lost 4 bases, J lost 6 bases, and 3 bases stayed unmatched. CDR1 is SQVTM and CDR2 is ANQGSEA in the germline V gene.